This T cell receptor (beta chain) was identified during a study of blood T cell repertoires in COVID-19. Study-wide context: Sites across the United States, Italy and Spain contributed samples from acute and convalescent COVID-19. Sources were T cells, B-cell-depleted T cells, or PBMCs; the material itself was cDNA or gDNA.

Original processing methods: Reference gene primers were amplified, and this amplification served to estimate nucleated cell counts. Profiling relied on immunoSEQ multiplex PCR, and the TCRdb table lists in-frame clones only, not all of them. V and J calls and clone size are copied from that table; D and trimming were computed from the DNA. Here the sample spans over 450,000 clones, approximately 92% being singletons. The CDR3 loop spans 15 amino acids. Deletions cut 1 base from V and 1 base from J, with 9 bases between. Germline CDR1 SGHVS, CDR2 FQNEAQ. Patients of the Seattle cohort, enrolled during active infection, were followed longitudinally.

The chain combines TRBV7-8 with TRBJ2-3; maybe TRBD1 (5 bases). This clonotype was obtained from a man aged 18 to 29 with COVID-19, enrolled during active disease. Sequencing was done on a sample of peripheral blood. The CDR3 sequence is CASSLVRAGTDTQYF. The CDR3 DNA reads as TGTGCCAGCAGCTTAGTCAGGGCGGGCACAGATACGCAGTATTTT.